A selection of T cell receptor beta chains follows, all from one sample in a study of blood T cells in healthy people across ages. Each CDR3 protein gets one entry after TCRdb re-called the 5' RACE reads with MiXCR. The sample has around 800,000 distinct CDR3 sequences, 20% to 30% seen once. Another study also made use of these data, one on T cells of mothers and their children.

Sequencing used blood. Receptor source: a boy between 10 and 17 years old in good health. The CDR3 runs from the conserved cysteine through the conserved F or W. A D gene is named only where the DNA matches it firmly. Only some rows state a clone size, as once, few, many or a class for expanded clones.

j_call d_call clone_size v_call cdr3_aa cdr3_nt
TRBJ2-5 TRBD2 many TRBV12-3/TRBV12-4 CASSQTSGETQYF TGTGCCAGCAGCCAGACTAGCGGCGAGACCCAGTACTTC
TRBJ1-6 - - TRBV7-3 CASSLIPGTGISPLHF TGTGCCAGCAGCTTAATTCCCGGGACGGGGATTTCACCCCTCCACTTT
TRBJ2-7 TRBD2 - TRBV20-1 CSAPRTSGSYEQYF TGCAGTGCTCCCCGGACTAGCGGATCCTACGAGCAGTACTTC
TRBJ1-1 - - TRBV14 CASSQAGRLSLGYNEAFF TGTGCCAGCAGCCAAGCAGGGCGCCTCAGTTTGGGATATAATGAAGCTTTCTTT
TRBJ2-7 - few TRBV3-1 CASSPWGRKQYF TGTGCCAGCAGCCCGTGGGGGCGGAAGCAGTACTTC
TRBJ2-7 TRBD2 - TRBV6-4 CASSDLRLAGLKPYEQYF TGTGCCAGCAGTGACCTGAGACTAGCGGGTTTAAAACCCTACGAGCAGTACTTC
TRBJ2-1 - few TRBV2 CASNNGDYEQFF TGTGCCAGCAACAACGGGGACTATGAGCAGTTCTTC
TRBJ1-4 - few TRBV12-3/TRBV12-4 CASSRGRSNEKLFF TGTGCCAGCAGTCGCGGGAGGAGTAATGAAAAACTGTTTTTT
TRBJ1-4 TRBD1 - TRBV6-5 CASSYAQGAYEKLFF TGTGCCAGCAGTTATGCGCAGGGGGCGTATGAAAAACTGTTTTTT
TRBJ1-4 - - TRBV15 CATSPRRGLNEKLFF TGTGCCACCAGCCCCCGGCGGGGGTTAAATGAAAAACTGTTTTTT
TRBJ1-1 - - TRBV5-1 CASSPVRTGGTEAFF TGCGCCAGCAGCCCGGTTCGGACCGGCGGGACTGAAGCTTTCTTT
TRBJ1-1 - - TRBV27 CASSLSALGSTEAFF TGTGCCAGCAGTTTATCGGCCCTGGGGAGCACTGAAGCTTTCTTT
TRBJ1-6 - - TRBV9 CASSASPPLQSSYNSPLHF TGTGCCAGCAGCGCATCGCCCCCTCTACAGAGCTCCTATAATTCACCCCTCCACTTT
TRBJ1-3 TRBD1 - TRBV6-5 CASTPRGQGDTIYF TGTGCCAGCACACCAAGGGGACAGGGTGACACCATATATTTT
TRBJ2-5 - few TRBV6-6 CAIYETQYF TGTGCCATCTATGAGACCCAGTACTTC
TRBJ2-1 TRBD2 many TRBV12-3/TRBV12-4 CASTATERGDNEQFF TGTGCCAGCACCGCGACTGAGCGGGGGGACAATGAGCAGTTCTTC
TRBJ2-7 TRBD2 - TRBV7-8 CASSLVSSGVNEQYF TGTGCCAGCAGCTTAGTCTCCAGCGGGGTGAACGAGCAGTACTTC
TRBJ2-7 TRBD1 - TRBV5-6 CASRRQGLPYEQYF TGTGCCAGCAGGAGACAGGGTTTACCCTACGAGCAGTACTTC
TRBJ2-5 TRBD2 few TRBV2 CASSEGAGGQETQYF TGTGCCAGCAGTGAAGGAGCGGGGGGACAAGAGACCCAGTACTTC
TRBJ1-1 - once TRBV20-1 CSARGPGPLLNTEAFF TGCAGTGCTAGAGGGCCAGGGCCCCTTCTCAACACTGAAGCTTTCTTT
TRBJ2-3 - few TRBV6-2/TRBV6-3 CASKRGTDTQYF TGTGCCAGCAAGAGGGGAACAGATACGCAGTATTTT
TRBJ2-1 - - TRBV7-9 CASSLDWNEQFF TGTGCCAGTTCTCTAGACTGGAATGAGCAGTTCTTC
TRBJ2-5 TRBD2 few TRBV2 CASRPTSGQETQYF TGTGCCAGCAGGCCGACTAGCGGGCAAGAGACCCAGTACTTC
TRBJ2-4 - - TRBV20-1 CSASGLGDKNIQYF TGCAGTGCTAGTGGGCTAGGGGACAAAAACATTCAGTACTTC
TRBJ2-3 - - TRBV20-1 CSLDTPTDTQYF TGCAGCCTGGACACCCCCACAGATACGCAGTATTTT
TRBJ1-2 - - TRBV13 CASSLGPRLDYGYTF TGTGCCAGCAGCCTAGGACCTCGATTAGACTATGGCTACACCTTC
TRBJ2-1 - few TRBV9 CASSVDGGNYNEQFF TGTGCCAGCAGCGTAGACGGGGGAAACTACAATGAGCAGTTCTTC
TRBJ1-2 - few TRBV14 CASSQKQGDYGYTF TGTGCCAGCAGCCAGAAACAGGGCGACTATGGCTACACCTTC
TRBJ2-1 TRBD2 few TRBV20-1 CSARDWGTSGANYNEQFF TGCAGTGCTAGAGATTGGGGGACTAGCGGGGCGAATTACAATGAGCAGTTCTTC
TRBJ2-7 - - TRBV7-9 CASVTGTSYEQYF TGTGCCAGCGTAACAGGGACTTCCTACGAGCAGTACTTC
TRBJ1-4 TRBD1 few TRBV5-5 CASSFRDRDYEKLFF TGTGCCAGCAGCTTCCGGGACAGGGACTATGAAAAACTGTTTTTT
TRBJ1-3 - - TRBV7-9 CASSLGKPENTIYF TGTGCCAGCAGCTTAGGCAAACCCGAAAACACCATATATTTT
TRBJ1-5 - - TRBV18 CASTRGESNQPQHF TGTGCCAGCACCCGAGGGGAGAGCAATCAGCCCCAGCATTTT
TRBJ1-6 - - TRBV2 CASSGEGPPLHF TGTGCCAGCAGTGGGGAAGGGCCACCCCTCCACTTT
TRBJ1-2 TRBD1 few TRBV3-1 CASSQDDREHGYTF TGTGCCAGCAGCCAAGATGACAGGGAACATGGCTACACCTTC
TRBJ1-5 - - TRBV5-1 CASSLGGMSNQPQHF TGCGCCAGCAGCTTAGGAGGGATGAGCAATCAGCCCCAGCATTTT
TRBJ2-7 TRBD1 many TRBV5-1 CASSLGGQGSYEQYF TGTGCCAGCAGCTTAGGGGGACAGGGCTCCTACGAGCAGTACTTC
TRBJ2-3 TRBD2 - TRBV28 CASSPRGAITDTQYF TGTGCCAGCAGCCCGCGGGGGGCGATCACAGATACGCAGTATTTT
TRBJ2-5 TRBD2 few TRBV3-1 CASSGGLALGETQYF TGTGCCAGCAGCGGAGGACTAGCCTTGGGAGAGACCCAGTACTTC
TRBJ2-5 - - TRBV12-3/TRBV12-4 CASSFLDGTRETQYF TGTGCCAGCAGTTTCCTCGACGGGACACGCGAGACCCAGTACTTC
TRBJ2-3 - few TRBV4-1 CASSLSGLGDTQYF TGCGCCAGCAGCCTTTCGGGGTTGGGAGATACGCAGTATTTT
TRBJ2-1 - - TRBV25-1 CASSVTEKSSYNEQFF TGTGCCAGCAGTGTGACAGAAAAGAGCTCCTACAATGAGCAGTTCTTC
TRBJ2-5 - - TRBV6-1 CASSAGPYQETQYF TGTGCCAGCAGTGCTGGGCCGTACCAAGAGACCCAGTACTTC
TRBJ1-6 - - TRBV30 CAWTEGGSYNSPLHF TGTGCCTGGACGGAAGGGGGTTCCTATAATTCACCCCTCCACTTT
TRBJ2-1 TRBD2 - TRBV6-5 CASSWTSGNEQFF TGTGCCAGCAGTTGGACTAGCGGCAATGAGCAGTTCTTC
TRBJ2-4 TRBD2 - TRBV6-2/TRBV6-3 CASSYGTSGGWGKNIQYF TGTGCCAGCAGCTACGGGACTAGCGGGGGGTGGGGCAAAAACATTCAGTACTTC
TRBJ2-3 - - TRBV10-3 CVISGGRAPDTQYF TGTGTCATCAGTGGGGGAAGGGCACCAGATACGCAGTATTTT
TRBJ2-1 TRBD1 - TRBV4-3 CASSQDGTGPNEQFF TGCGCCAGCAGCCAAGATGGGACAGGGCCCAATGAGCAGTTCTTC
TRBJ2-5 - - TRBV20-1 CSASKETQYF TGCAGTGCTAGTAAGGAGACCCAGTACTTC
TRBJ2-7 - few TRBV6-5 CASSYSVGRSYEQYF TGTGCCAGCAGTTACTCAGTGGGCCGCTCCTACGAGCAGTACTTC
TRBJ2-1 TRBD2 few TRBV11-3 CASSPSGGATNEQFF TGTGCCAGCAGCCCCAGCGGGGGGGCCACAAATGAGCAGTTCTTC
TRBJ2-1 - many TRBV7-3 CASSLTWGEREQFF TGTGCCAGCAGCTTAACATGGGGAGAGCGGGAGCAGTTCTTC
TRBJ2-5 - - TRBV9 CASSVENRGGETQYF TGTGCCAGCAGCGTAGAGAACAGGGGAGGCGAGACCCAGTACTTC
TRBJ2-7 - - TRBV7-9 CASSLGGVAGDSYEQYF TGTGCCAGCAGCTTAGGAGGTGTGGCAGGGGACTCCTACGAGCAGTACTTC
TRBJ2-7 - - TRBV6-5 CASSKAERTGLEYF TGTGCCAGCAGCAAGGCCGAGCGGACGGGGCTCGAGTACTTC
TRBJ2-7 TRBD1 few TRBV12-3/TRBV12-4 CASTQGTGTYEQYF TGTGCCAGCACCCAAGGGACAGGGACCTACGAGCAGTACTTC
TRBJ1-1 - - TRBV4-2 CASSQGGTQGWTEAFF TGTGCCAGCAGCCAAGGGGGAACCCAGGGGTGGACTGAAGCTTTCTTT
TRBJ1-1 - few TRBV6-1 CASSLLASGTMNTEAFF TGTGCCAGCAGCCTTCTAGCCTCAGGGACTATGAACACTGAAGCTTTCTTT
TRBJ2-3 TRBD2 - TRBV11-3 CASSLLGGRAVDTQYF TGTGCCAGCAGCTTATTAGGCGGGAGGGCCGTAGATACGCAGTATTTT